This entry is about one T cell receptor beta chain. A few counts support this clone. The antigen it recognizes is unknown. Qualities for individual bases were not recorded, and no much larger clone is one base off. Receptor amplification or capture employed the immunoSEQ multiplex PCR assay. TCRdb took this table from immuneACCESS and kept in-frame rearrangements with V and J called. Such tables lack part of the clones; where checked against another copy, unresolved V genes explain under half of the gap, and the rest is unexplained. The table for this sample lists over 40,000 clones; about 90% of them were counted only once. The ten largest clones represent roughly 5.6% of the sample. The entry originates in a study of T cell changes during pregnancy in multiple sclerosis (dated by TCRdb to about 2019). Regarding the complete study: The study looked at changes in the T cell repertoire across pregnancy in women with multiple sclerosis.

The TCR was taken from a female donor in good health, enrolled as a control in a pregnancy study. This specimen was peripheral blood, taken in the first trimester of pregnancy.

CDR3 region: CASSLGVTKQFF. The DNA reads as follows: TGTGCCAGCAGCTTGGGAGTGACGAAGCAGTTCTTC. The chain is made from TRBV7-9 and TRBJ2-1, with TRBD2 as a weak D call on 5 bases. Trimming costs V 3 bases and J 11 bases, and their ends lie 11 bases apart. Reading the germline V gene (reference sequence) gives CDR1 SEHNR and CDR2 FQNEAQ. CDR3 length: 12 amino acids, cysteine to phenylalanine. Just CDR3 DNA is preserved here, 36 bases in frame from base 1.